This is a list of T cell receptor beta chains from one sample in a study of molecular identifiers for immune sequencing clone quantification. TCRdb redid the calling of the PCR reads with MiXCR, one entry per CDR3 protein. The sample includes under 600,000 distinct CDR3 sequences, around 25% of them seen just once. Sequencing was performed on naive CD8+ T cells from blood, with Jurkat cell RNA spiked in. The receptor source for this set is a human donor in good health. Some libraries in this study had Jurkat cell RNA spiked in. Both conserved end residues are part of each CDR3. A D gene is named only where the DNA matches it firmly. Expanded clones get a size class; other rows say once, few or many, or leave the size out.

size: NA; V: TRBV27; D: TRBD2; J: TRBJ2-1; DNA: TGTGCCAGCAGGGGACTAGCAACCTACAATGAGGAGTTCTTC; CDR3: CASRGLATYNEEFF
size: few; V: TRBV6-5; D: TRBD1; J: TRBJ2-4; DNA: TGTGCCAGCAGTCAACAGGGGGCTTTAGCCAAAAACATTCAGTACTTC; CDR3: CASSQQGALAKNIQYF
size: few; V: TRBV13; D: NA; J: TRBJ2-7; DNA: TGTGCCAGCAGCTCCAGGCGGGGTCTGGGGCCGACCTACGAGCAGTACTTC; CDR3: CASSSRRGLGPTYEQYF
size: few; V: TRBV13; D: TRBD2; J: TRBJ2-7; DNA: TGTGCCAGCAGCTTAGGTTTTGTGGCGACTAGCAGACTTGACGAGCAGTACTTC; CDR3: CASSLGFVATSRLDEQYF
size: NA; V: TRBV6-5; D: TRBD1; J: TRBJ1-1; DNA: TGTGCCAGCAGGGTAGGGGGCTTCACTGAAGCTTTCTTT; CDR3: CASRVGGFTEAFF
size: few; V: TRBV12-5; D: TRBD1; J: TRBJ2-1; DNA: TGTGCTAGTGGGGGGGACAGGGAGACCTACAATGAGCAGTTCTTC; CDR3: CASGGDRETYNEQFF
size: few; V: TRBV7-9; D: TRBD2; J: TRBJ2-7; DNA: TGTGCCAGCAGCTTAATAGCTAGCGGGGACTACGAGCAGTACTTC; CDR3: CASSLIASGDYEQYF
size: few; V: TRBV2; D: NA; J: TRBJ1-5; DNA: TGTGCCAGCAGTGAAGTAATTAAGTTGGGCAATCAGCCCCAGCATTTT; CDR3: CASSEVIKLGNQPQHF
size: few; V: TRBV14; D: TRBD1; J: TRBJ2-7; DNA: TGTGCCAGCAGCCAAGGAGGCCCGTTAAAACAGGGGTTCTACGAGCAGTACTTC; CDR3: CASSQGGPLKQGFYEQYF
size: few; V: TRBV18; D: TRBD1; J: TRBJ1-4; DNA: TGTGCCAGCTCACCGGCACAGGGGGCCGTCGAAAAACTGTTTTTT; CDR3: CASSPAQGAVEKLFF
size: few; V: TRBV5-5; D: NA; J: TRBJ2-1; DNA: TGTGCCAGCAGCTTGGTCCGGGATTCCTACAATGAGCAGTTCTTC; CDR3: CASSLVRDSYNEQFF
size: many; V: TRBV7-9; D: NA; J: TRBJ1-1; DNA: TGTGCCAGCAGCTGGGCCCTCACTGAAGCTTTCTTT; CDR3: CASSWALTEAFF
size: few; V: TRBV2; D: TRBD2; J: TRBJ2-1; DNA: TGTGCCAGCAGTGAGGTCGGGCGGGAGTTTAATGAGCAGTTCTTC; CDR3: CASSEVGREFNEQFF
size: many; V: TRBV30; D: NA; J: TRBJ2-1; DNA: TGTGCCTGGAGGAAGACAGCTAATGAGCAGTTCTTC; CDR3: CAWRKTANEQFF
size: NA; V: TRBV6-5; D: TRBD1; J: TRBJ1-1; DNA: TGTGCCAGCAGTTACGCAGGGGGTGGCACTGAAGCTTTCTTT; CDR3: CASSYAGGGTEAFF
size: few; V: TRBV6-2/TRBV6-3; D: TRBD1; J: TRBJ1-5; DNA: TGTGCCAGCAGCTGGACAGGGACTTATAGCAATCAGCCCCAGCATTTT; CDR3: CASSWTGTYSNQPQHF
size: few; V: TRBV7-9; D: NA; J: TRBJ2-4; DNA: TGTGCCAGCAGCTTACAACAGACCCTAGCCAAAAACATTCAGTACTTC; CDR3: CASSLQQTLAKNIQYF
size: NA; V: TRBV28; D: NA; J: TRBJ2-7; DNA: TGTGCCAGCAGTTTCAGGGGGACAGCGGGCCACGAGCAGTACTTC; CDR3: CASSFRGTAGHEQYF
size: many; V: TRBV12-3/TRBV12-4; D: NA; J: TRBJ2-5; DNA: TGTGCCAGCAGTCCGCTGGGACAAGACTACCAAGAGACCCAGTACTTC; CDR3: CASSPLGQDYQETQYF
size: NA; V: TRBV11-1; D: TRBD2; J: TRBJ2-3; DNA: TGTGCCAGCAGCTTAGTTCTCGGACTAGCGGGCCATGGGAGCACAGATACGCAGTATTTT; CDR3: CASSLVLGLAGHGSTDTQYF
size: NA; V: TRBV7-9; D: TRBD2; J: TRBJ2-1; DNA: TGTGCCAGCAGCACAAGGACTAGCGGGATTGGGGGTGAGCAGTTCTTC; CDR3: CASSTRTSGIGGEQFF
size: many; V: TRBV5-1; D: TRBD2; J: TRBJ2-5; DNA: TGCGCCAGCAGCCTACGACTAGCGGGGGGGCCCGGGCAAGAGACCCAGTACTTC; CDR3: CASSLRLAGGPGQETQYF
size: NA; V: TRBV6-1; D: NA; J: TRBJ1-1; DNA: TGTGCCAGCAGTACCAATTGGGGGCAGAACACTGAAACTTTCTTT; CDR3: CASSTNWGQNTETFF
size: NA; V: TRBV7-9; D: TRBD1; J: TRBJ2-5; DNA: TGTGCCAGCAGCCGTCCCGGGACAGGGGACGGCCGGATGTTAGAGACCCAGTACTTC; CDR3: CASSRPGTGDGRMLETQYF
size: many; V: TRBV27; D: NA; J: TRBJ2-7; DNA: TGTGCCAGCAGTCCGTCTACAGGGATGGGCTACGAGCAGTACTTC; CDR3: CASSPSTGMGYEQYF
size: many; V: TRBV3-1; D: NA; J: TRBJ2-6; DNA: TGTGCCAGCAGGGGGGACTTCTCTGGGGCCAACGTCCTGACTTTC; CDR3: CASRGDFSGANVLTF
size: NA; V: TRBV5-6; D: TRBD1; J: TRBJ2-7; DNA: TGTGCCAGCAGCACCGACAGGGAAACCTACGAGCAGTACTTC; CDR3: CASSTDRETYEQYF
size: NA; V: TRBV4-2; D: NA; J: TRBJ1-1; DNA: TGTGCCAGCAGCCAAGATCGGGGGAGGATTAACACTGAAGCTTTCTTT; CDR3: CASSQDRGRINTEAFF
size: NA; V: TRBV4-3; D: TRBD1; J: TRBJ1-4; DNA: TGCGCCAGCAGCCAAGATCGACGGACAGGGCTATCGGAAAAACTGTTTTTT; CDR3: CASSQDRRTGLSEKLFF